These T cell receptor beta chains were read from a single sample in a study of CD8+ T cells in alopecia areata. Sequencing used immunoSEQ multiplex PCR; TCRdb keeps in-frame clones, though not all of them. Of 130,000 to 150,000 clones listed, approximately 80% are singletons. Sequencing was performed on CD8+ T cells sorted from blood, taken at week 4, from a patient treated with tofacitinib. The receptors were gathered from a human donor with alopecia areata. CDR3s include the opening cysteine and the closing phenylalanine or tryptophan. A D gene is named only where the DNA matches it firmly. Size values are once, few and many counts, or a class for expanded clones, and some rows have none.

CDR3 protein,CDR3 DNA,V gene,D gene,J gene,clone size
CASSQDRGTYNEQFF,TGTGCCAGCAGCCAAGATCGCGGGACCTACAATGAGCAGTTCTTC,TRBV4-2,NA,TRBJ2-1,NA
CASSQEIRYPTPNYGYTF,TGCGCCAGCAGCCAAGAGATTCGGTACCCCACCCCGAACTATGGCTACACCTTC,TRBV4-3,NA,TRBJ1-2,once
CASGSSRVGALGTQYF,TGTGCTAGTGGTTCATCCCGGGTAGGGGCCCTGGGGACCCAGTACTTC,TRBV12-5,NA,TRBJ2-5,few
CAWTRGGGLSNQPQHF,TGTGCCTGGACCCGAGGGGGGGGCTTAAGCAATCAGCCCCAGCATTTT,TRBV30,NA,TRBJ1-5,NA
CSASWGDTGELFF,TGCAGCGCCTCATGGGGGGACACCGGGGAGCTGTTTTTT,TRBV29-1,NA,TRBJ2-2,NA
CASSRLPSSGASYEQYF,TGCGCCAGCAGCCGCCTACCCTCTAGCGGGGCTTCCTACGAGCAGTACTTC,TRBV4-3,TRBD2,TRBJ2-7,NA
CASSPPRYNEQFF,TGCGCCAGCAGCCCTCCCAGGTACAATGAGCAGTTCTTC,TRBV5-1,NA,TRBJ2-1,NA
CASSVEVASSNTGELFF,TGTGCCAGCAGCGTAGAAGTGGCTAGCTCGAACACCGGGGAGCTGTTTTTT,TRBV9,NA,TRBJ2-2,NA
CASSTKVDAGELFF,TGCGCCAGCAGCACCAAGGTGGACGCCGGGGAGCTGTTTTTT,TRBV4-1,NA,TRBJ2-2,once
CAWSVGTGIFYEQYF,TGTGCCTGGAGTGTTGGGACAGGGATTTTCTACGAGCAGTACTTC,TRBV30,TRBD1,TRBJ2-7,NA
CASSISTSGGLDEQFF,TGTGCCAGTAGTATTTCGACTAGCGGGGGATTGGATGAGCAGTTCTTC,TRBV19,TRBD2,TRBJ2-1,NA
CSVEGVGLAGRITDTQYF,TGCAGCGTTGAAGGGGTTGGACTAGCGGGGAGAATCACAGATACGCAGTATTTT,TRBV29-1,TRBD2,TRBJ2-3,NA
CASSPSPWVEQYF,TGTGCCAGCAGCCCATCGCCGTGGGTTGAGCAGTACTTC,TRBV27,NA,TRBJ2-7,NA
CASSYSTSGGTGELFF,TGTGCCAGCAGTTACTCGACTAGCGGGGGAACCGGGGAGCTGTTTTTT,TRBV6-5,TRBD2,TRBJ2-2,NA
CASSLRNYNEQFF,TGTGCCAGCAGCTTAAGAAATTACAATGAGCAGTTCTTC,TRBV5-8,NA,TRBJ2-1,few
CSVDRLGTGELFF,TGCAGCGTTGATCGGCTGGGCACCGGGGAGCTGTTTTTT,TRBV29-1,NA,TRBJ2-2,NA
CASSAGTGVYEQYF,TGTGCCAGCAGTGCCGGGACAGGGGTTTACGAGCAGTACTTC,TRBV5-4,TRBD1,TRBJ2-7,NA
CASSLEGYQETQYF,TGTGCCAGCAGCTTGGAGGGGTACCAAGAGACCCAGTACTTC,TRBV5-4,NA,TRBJ2-5,NA
CASSHALADTDTQYF,TGTGCCAGCAGCCATGCACTAGCGGACACAGATACGCAGTATTTT,TRBV5-4,TRBD2,TRBJ2-3,NA
CASSLGLAPHEQYF,TGTGCCAGCAGCTTAGGGCTAGCGCCCCACGAGCAGTACTTC,TRBV7-9,NA,TRBJ2-7,NA
CASSLNAWETQYF,TGTGCCAGCAGTTTGAACGCCTGGGAAACCCAGTACTTC,TRBV27,NA,TRBJ2-5,NA
CSVEDVAGGLNNEQFF,TGCAGCGTTGAAGATGTCGCGGGGGGTTTAAACAATGAGCAGTTCTTC,TRBV29-1,TRBD2,TRBJ2-1,NA
CASSLHLSETQYF,TGTGCCAGCAGCTTACACCTATCAGAGACCCAGTACTTC,TRBV7-8,NA,TRBJ2-5,NA
CASSHLVWGSTDTQYF,TGTGCCAGCAGCCACCTAGTTTGGGGGAGCACAGATACGCAGTATTTT,TRBV4-2,NA,TRBJ2-3,NA
CASSPLTGSYNEQFF,TGCGCCAGCAGCCCCTTGACAGGCTCCTACAATGAGCAGTTCTTC,TRBV5-1,NA,TRBJ2-1,once
CSAETSGGPTDTQYF,TGCAGCGCCGAGACTAGCGGGGGTCCCACAGATACGCAGTATTTT,TRBV29-1,TRBD2,TRBJ2-3,NA
CASSQYPGANVLTF,TGCGCCAGCAGCCAATATCCTGGGGCCAACGTCCTGACTTTC,TRBV4-3,NA,TRBJ2-6,NA
CATSNSRGGLFNEQFF,TGTGCCACCAGCAACTCGCGGGGGGGCCTATTTAATGAGCAGTTCTTC,TRBV15,TRBD2,TRBJ2-1,NA
CASSQGQLAGITDTQYF,TGCGCCAGCAGCCAAGGGCAACTAGCGGGAATCACAGATACGCAGTATTTT,TRBV4-1,TRBD2,TRBJ2-3,NA
CASSQGAGDQETQYF,TGCGCCAGCAGCCAAGGAGCGGGCGACCAAGAGACCCAGTACTTC,TRBV4-1,NA,TRBJ2-5,NA
CASSLGPGLAAIRDTQYF,TGTGCCAGCAGCTTAGGCCCCGGACTAGCGGCCATAAGGGATACGCAGTATTTT,TRBV7-9,TRBD2,TRBJ2-3,NA
CASSWTRGGTDTQYF,TGTGCCAGCAGTTGGACTAGGGGGGGCACAGATACGCAGTATTTT,TRBV6-6,NA,TRBJ2-3,NA
CASSLFAGQTTEAFF,TGTGCCAGCAGTTTATTCGCGGGACAGACCACTGAAGCTTTCTTT,TRBV28,TRBD1,TRBJ1-1,NA
CASRSRMPGGEQYF,TGTGCCAGCAGATCCCGTATGCCCGGCGGCGAGCAGTACTTC,TRBV6-5,NA,TRBJ2-7,NA
CASTADSILAGSNEQFF,TGTGCCAGCACCGCGGACTCCATCCTGGCAGGGAGCAATGAGCAGTTCTTC,TRBV9,NA,TRBJ2-1,NA
CASSYQQGTYNEQFF,TGTGCCAGCAGTTACCAACAGGGAACCTACAATGAGCAGTTCTTC,TRBV6-6,NA,TRBJ2-1,NA
CASSHRQGAFTGELFF,TGTGCCAGTAGTCATCGCCAGGGGGCCTTCACCGGGGAGCTGTTTTTT,TRBV19,TRBD1,TRBJ2-2,few
CASSPGTQETQYF,TGTGCCAGCAGCCCAGGGACTCAAGAGACCCAGTACTTC,TRBV5-6,NA,TRBJ2-5,NA
CASSTGTGGPTSEFF,TGTGCCAGCAGCACCGGGACAGGGGGCCCGACTAGCGAGTTCTTC,TRBV2,TRBD1,TRBJ2-1,NA
CASSLTTGSLGEQYF,TGTGCCAGCAGCTTAACTACGGGGAGTTTGGGTGAGCAGTACTTC,TRBV7-8,NA,TRBJ2-7,NA
CASSPRQGLNTEAFF,TGTGCCAGCAGTCCACGCCAGGGACTTAACACTGAAGCTTTCTTT,TRBV11-2,NA,TRBJ1-1,NA
CASSGPRGTQYF,TGCGCCAGCAGTGGACCCCGCGGTACGCAGTATTTT,TRBV10-2,NA,TRBJ2-3,NA
CASSPQISASTDTQYF,TGCGCCAGCAGCCCGCAGATTAGCGCAAGCACAGATACGCAGTATTTT,TRBV5-1,NA,TRBJ2-3,NA
CASSGGFGYEQYF,TGTGCCAGCAGTGGTGGGTTTGGGTACGAGCAGTACTTC,TRBV6-5,NA,TRBJ2-7,NA
CATWDSDTYEQYF,TGTGCCACCTGGGACAGCGACACCTACGAGCAGTACTTC,TRBV2,TRBD1,TRBJ2-7,NA
CASSLPGRFLGDEYF,TGTGCCAGCAGCTTACCCGGACGGTTCTTAGGGGATGAGTACTTC,TRBV7-9,NA,TRBJ2-5,NA
CASSLWGQSSYNEQFF,TGTGCCAGCAGCTTATGGGGGCAGAGCTCCTACAATGAGCAGTTCTTC,TRBV11-2,NA,TRBJ2-1,NA
CASSSGVNEQFF,TGTGCCAGCAGTTCAGGGGTCAATGAGCAGTTCTTC,TRBV27,NA,TRBJ2-1,NA
CASSQDRVGISTYEQYF,TGTGCCAGCAGCCAAGATAGGGTAGGGATTTCTACCTACGAGCAGTACTTC,TRBV4-2,NA,TRBJ2-7,NA
CAISEMGQGAYEQYF,TGTGCCATCAGTGAAATGGGACAGGGAGCCTACGAGCAGTACTTC,TRBV10-3,TRBD1,TRBJ2-7,NA
CASSTGQGLDEQYF,TGTGCCAGCAGCACCGGACAGGGACTGGACGAGCAGTACTTC,TRBV7-6,TRBD1,TRBJ2-7,few
CASSWGLEGYEQYF,TGCGCCAGCAGCTGGGGACTAGAAGGCTACGAGCAGTACTTC,TRBV5-1,TRBD2,TRBJ2-7,NA
CASSEYGEDLRGYTF,TGTGCCAGCAGTGAATACGGGGAAGACCTCAGAGGCTACACCTTC,TRBV25-1,NA,TRBJ1-2,NA